This T cell receptor (beta chain) was identified during a study of shared clonotypes between healthy human individuals. Study-level points and caveats: What rarefaction showed was incomplete sorted-subset sequencing despite large depth. The sharing of roughly 5% of naive CD4 clonotypes was seen across a handful of donors.

Authors' methods: Sequence data from immunoSEQ were junction-only and lacked quality scores; consequently, filtering differed. Generated by immunoSEQ multiplex PCR, the TCRdb table keeps only in-frame clones and is missing some. V, J and clone size derive from that table, while D and trimming were established from the DNA sequence. The table includes millions of clones, roughly nine tenths detected once. In regard to this clone: The antigen is unknown.

The germline CDR1 and CDR2 sequences are LGHNA and YSLEER. This CDR3 has 17 residues. Trimming took 0 bases from V and 0 from J, leaving 12 bases between them. Input material: naive CD4+ T cells sorted from blood. Subset: CD45RA+ positively selected. The sequence derives from a young man in good health. The chain joins TRBV4-3 to TRBJ1-3; possibly TRBD1 for D (5 bases). In DNA, the CDR3 is TGCGCCAGCAGCCAAGATCTCGGGGGATTCTCTGGAAACACCATATATTTT. Translated: CASSQDLGGFSGNTIYF.